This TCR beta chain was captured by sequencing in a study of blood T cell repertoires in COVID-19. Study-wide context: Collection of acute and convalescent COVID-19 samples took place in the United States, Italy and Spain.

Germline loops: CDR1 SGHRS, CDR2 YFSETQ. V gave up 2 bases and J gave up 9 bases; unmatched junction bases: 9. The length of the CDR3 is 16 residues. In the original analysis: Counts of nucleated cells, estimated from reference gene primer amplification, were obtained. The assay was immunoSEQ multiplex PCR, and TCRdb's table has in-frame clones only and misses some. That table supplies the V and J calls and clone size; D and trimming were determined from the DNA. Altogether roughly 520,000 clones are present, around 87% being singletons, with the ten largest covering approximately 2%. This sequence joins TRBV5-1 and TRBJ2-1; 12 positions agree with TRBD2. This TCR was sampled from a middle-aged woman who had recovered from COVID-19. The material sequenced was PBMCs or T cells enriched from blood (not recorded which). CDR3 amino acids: CASSLNLAGGPPEQFF. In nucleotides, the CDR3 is TGCGCCAGCAGCTTAAACCTAGCGGGAGGGCCCCCTGAGCAGTTCTTC.